These 14 T cell receptor beta chains originate from one sample sequenced in a study of cytomegalovirus exposure and HLA in healthy donors. Repertoires were generated with immunoSEQ multiplex PCR, while TCRdb's copy carries only in-frame clones and drops some. The sample lists 120,000 or so clones, roughly 90% occurring once. The specimen sequenced was PBMCs. The receptors here all came from a woman younger than 30 in good health and CMV-seronegative.

The genes are TRBV5-1 and TRBJ1-4; TRBD1 aligns across 10 bases. J was trimmed by 7 bases and V by 0 bases; bases with no gene match: 0. CDR3 length: 14 amino acids. CDR1 is SGHRS and CDR2 is YFSETQ in the germline V gene. Here the CDR3 DNA reads TGCGCCAGCAGCTTGGGGGACAGGGGTGAAAAACTGTTTTTT. Encoded protein: CASSLGDRGEKLFF.

This chain uses TRBV4-3 with TRBJ2-1, with 10 bases matching TRBD2. Germline loops: CDR1 LGHNA, CDR2 YSLEER. V dropped 4 bases and J dropped 3; count of bases not matched to a gene: 0. This CDR3 has 14 amino acids. The CDR3 protein is CASSRTSGYNEQFF. CDR3 nucleotides: TGCGCCAGCAGCCGGACTAGCGGCTACAATGAGCAGTTCTTC.

The chain employs TRBV27 and TRBJ1-1; TRBD1 agrees at 7 bases. Unmatched junction bases numbered 11, after V lost 2 bases and J lost 11 bases. Germline V CDR1 and CDR2: MNHEY, SMNVEV (reference sequence). This CDR3 has 14 amino acids. The CDR3 loop is CASSLRPGTVSAFF. The CDR3 DNA reads as TGTGCCAGCAGTTTAAGACCCGGGACAGTCTCGGCTTTCTTT.

This clone is deemed medium-sized. The V call is TRBV7-9, the J call TRBJ2-3; tentative D call: TRBD2 (6 bases). The CDR3 length is 16 residues. Germline CDR1 and CDR2: SEHNR and FQNEAQ (reference sequence). V was pared by 6 bases and J by 2 bases, with 18 bases between. The CDR3 sequence is CASRPDPWRDTDTQYF. CDR3 in DNA: TGTGCCAGCAGGCCTGACCCGTGGAGGGACACAGATACGCAGTATTTT.

This clone was recorded once. The rearrangement links TRBV30 to TRBJ2-2, with D maybe TRBD2 (6 bases). Trimming took 3 bases from V and 2 from J, leaving 10 bases between them. CDR1 is GTSNPN and CDR2 is SVGIG in the germline V gene (reference sequence). The CDR3 is made up of 14 amino acids. The CDR3 loop is CAWRAGGNTGELFF. CDR3 DNA sequence: TGTGCCTGGAGAGCCGGGGGTAACACCGGGGAGCTGTTTTTT.

The chain employs TRBV5-1 and TRBJ2-5; TRBD2 matches 16 bases. The CDR3 runs to 17 residues. Trimming cost V 4 bases and J 5 bases; bases outside gene matches: 8. Germline CDR1 reads SGHRS; CDR2 reads YFSETQ. CDR3 amino acids: CASSDPGLAGGAETQYF. CDR3 nucleotides: TGCGCCAGCAGCGACCCGGGACTAGCGGGGGGGGCGGAGACCCAGTACTTC.

The chain recombines TRBV13 with TRBJ2-2; unclear D gene. CDR3 length: 14 residues. Germline CDR1 reads PRHDT; CDR2 reads FYEKMQ (reference sequence). Trimming removed 4 bases at V and 6 bases at J, with 12 bases between. The CDR3 here is CASSSESIPGELFF. DNA of the CDR3: TGTGCCAGCAGCTCTGAAAGCATTCCCGGGGAGCTGTTTTTT.

The rearrangement links TRBV7-9 to TRBJ1-1; the match to TRBD1 covers 9 bases. Trimming removed 6 bases from V and 5 bases from J; junction bases left unmatched: 7. Per the germline V gene, CDR1 is SEHNR and CDR2 is FQNEAQ (reference sequence). The CDR3 consists of 14 residues. In DNA, the CDR3 is TGTGCCAGCAGTAAGGGACAGGGTTGGACTGAAGCTTTCTTT. Its protein product is CASSKGQGWTEAFF.

This chain uses TRBV28 with TRBJ2-1, with 8 bases fitting TRBD1. The V gene's germline CDR1 is MDHEN and CDR2 SYDVKM. The V gene end was trimmed by 10 bases and the J gene end by 1 base; junction bases not matched to a gene: 15. CDR3 length: 17 residues. In nucleotides, the CDR3 is TGTGCCACCGGGCCCTTCGGACAGGGTGAATCCTACAATGAGCAGTTCTTC. This translates into CATGPFGQGESYNEQFF.

The gene calls are TRBV2 and TRBJ2-7; 9 nucleotides align to TRBD1. The CDR3 sequence is 13 residues long. Germline loops: CDR1 SNHLY, CDR2 FYNNEI. V trimming: 8 bases; J trimming: 3 bases; junction bases outside the gene matches: 5. The chain's CDR3 is CASGRTGDYEQYF. The CDR3 region has the DNA TGTGCCAGCGGAAGGACAGGGGACTACGAGCAGTACTTC.

V gene TRBV28 combines with J gene TRBJ1-1; D not certain. V was cut by 2 bases and J by 1 base, with 5 bases left in between. The CDR3 has 13 residues. Germline CDR1 and CDR2: MDHEN and SYDVKM. CDR3 sequence reads: CASSLPQNTEAFF. For the CDR3, the DNA is TGTGCCAGCAGTTTACCACAGAACACTGAAGCTTTCTTT.

The rearrangement links TRBV6-6 to TRBJ1-2; 10 bases map to TRBD1. Germline V gives CDR1 MNHNY, CDR2 SVGAGI (reference sequence). This CDR3 contains 13 residues. V dropped 2 bases and J dropped 8; count of bases not matched to a gene: 2. The CDR3 sequence: CASSYGTGAGYTF. The CDR3 DNA is TGTGCCAGCAGTTACGGGACAGGGGCGGGCTACACCTTC.

This clone has a single count. The chain links TRBV7-9 to TRBJ2-5, with 8 positions matching TRBD1. CDR1 and CDR2 (germline): SEHNR, FQNEAQ (reference sequence). The CDR3 covers 12 residues. The ends lost 4 bases at V and 14 bases at J; junction bases unmatched: 9. The CDR3 protein is CASSYQDRVNYF. CDR3 nucleotides: TGTGCCAGCAGCTATCAGGACAGGGTGAATTACTTC.

The genes are TRBV9 and TRBJ2-6; D remains unclear. Trimming stripped 4 bases from V and 2 bases from J, with 13 bases between. The CDR3 is 16 amino acids. Per the germline V gene, CDR1 is SGDLS and CDR2 is YYNGEE. In DNA, the CDR3 is TGTGCCAGCAGCCCATTTTCGGGTGCTGGGGCCAACGTCCTGACTTTC. This codes for CASSPFSGAGANVLTF.